The T cell receptor beta chain described here comes from a study of T cell responses to AZD1222 COVID-19 vaccine. Study results and caveats: Nearly half of spike-specific TCRs reportedly go after variant regions that carry no mutations. Of the AZD1222 recipients, only 5 or 6 were seropositive at baseline.

The table came from immunoSEQ multiplex PCR; TCRdb's copy has only in-frame clones and leaves some out. Of approximately 100,000 clones in the sample, just over 90% are singletons; the top ten hold roughly 1.4%. The CDR3 runs to 14 residues. CDR1 SGHRS and CDR2 YFSETQ come from the germline V gene. V dropped 1 base and J dropped 8 bases, with 12 bases sitting between them. This clone was seen once. The antigen is undetermined. The source of this sequence is an adult in good health. The sequenced sample was peripheral blood, obtained on day 0 of AZD1222 vaccination. The chain recombines TRBV5-1 with TRBJ1-4; D is unclear. The CDR3 here is CASSLSWKVEKLFF. The CDR3 DNA sequence: TGCGCCAGCAGCTTGTCTTGGAAGGTCGAAAAACTGTTTTTT. The full variable domain, rest sourced from reference TRBV5-1 and TRBJ1-4, is KAGVTQTPRYLIKTRGQQVTLSCSPISGHRSVSWYQQTPGQGLQFLFEYFSETQRNKGNFPGRFSGRQFSNSRSEMNVSTLELGDSALYLCASSLSWKVEKLFFGSGTQLSVL.